The clone carrying this TCR beta chain was found once. Its antigen is unknown. The CDR3 loop spans 16 amino acids. The V end lost 0 bases, the J end lost 1 base, and 10 bases lay between the germline ends. CDR1 SGHVS and CDR2 FNYEAQ come from the germline V gene. The data derive from a study of cytomegalovirus exposure and HLA in healthy donors. Study details: A previous analysis identified approximately 120 million unique TCR beta sequences derived from some 200 million T cells.

PCR was performed using 60 Vbeta and 13 Jbeta primers. Data came from immunoSEQ multiplex PCR; TCRdb stores just in-frame clones and leaves some out. The table includes about 210,000 clones, 60% to 80% detected once. Findings of the study overall: Analyzed later, association rates of TCRs varied across HLA loci, with DRB1 most and HLA-C fewest.

The chain uses TRBV7-6 and TRBJ1-5; weak D call: TRBD1 (5 bases). Input material: PBMCs. This TCR derives from a male donor in good health and CMV-seronegative. CDR3 sequence reads: CASSLAQGRSNQPQHF. The CDR3 DNA sequence: TGTGCCAGCAGCTTAGCCCAGGGCAGGAGCAATCAGCCCCAGCATTTT.